Below, 32 T cell receptor beta chains from the same sample are listed, as sequenced in a study of blood T cell repertoires in COVID-19. Generated by immunoSEQ multiplex PCR, the TCRdb table keeps only in-frame clones and is missing some. The data contain 40,000 or so clones, approximately 92% of them singletons. Sequenced material: peripheral blood. The source of these receptors is a human donor in a cohort sampled during active COVID-19.

The chain uses TRBV4-1 and TRBJ2-7; 8 bases match TRBD2. Germline V gene data show CDR1 as MGHRA and CDR2 as YSYEKL. The J segment lost 5 bases and the V segment lost 1 base, leaving 10 bases of the junction unmatched. This CDR3 has 16 residues. DNA for the CDR3: TGCGCCAGCAGCCAAGTCCCCGGGACTAGGAGCGACGAGCAGTACTTC. Its protein product is CASSQVPGTRSDEQYF.

The chain combines TRBV6-5 with TRBJ2-7; D ambiguous. Germline CDR1 is MNHEY and CDR2 is SVGAGI. The CDR3 contains 15 residues. V lost 0 bases to trimming and J lost 9 bases, with 18 bases between them. The CDR3 DNA follows: TGTGCCAGCAGTTACTCTTGGGCGAATTTAAAGCCGCAGTACTTC. This encodes CASSYSWANLKPQYF.

The chain has TRBV28 and TRBJ1-5; D ambiguous. Germline lookup yields CDR1 MDHEN and CDR2 SYDVKM. This CDR3 has 13 residues. V shed 2 bases and J shed 6 bases, with 8 bases lying between them. This CDR3 is CASSLAGGQPQHF. The CDR3, as DNA: TGTGCCAGCAGTTTAGCCGGCGGTCAGCCCCAGCATTTT.

To note about this clone: The junction does not match germline at one end; this may be a read error. The chain recombines TRBV28 with TRBJ1-6, with D possibly TRBD1 on 6 matching bases. This CDR3 has 12 amino acids. CDR1 and CDR2 (germline): MDHEN, SYDVKM. The CDR3 DNA sequence: TGTGCCAGCAGTTCCGGACAGCCTGACTCCTCATTT. Its translation is CASSSGQPDSSF.

Written as DNA, the CDR3 is TGTGCCAGCAGCGTAGGAGGGTTCTATGGCTACACCTTC. This translates into CASSVGGFYGYTF. The chain recombines TRBV9 with TRBJ1-2; no clear D. The V end was cut by 0 bases, the J end by 4 bases, with 7 bases between. The CDR3 is made up of 13 amino acids. Germline V gene lookup returns CDR1 SGDLS and CDR2 YYNGEE. Filled out from reference TRBV9 and TRBJ1-2, the complete variable domain reads DSGVTQTPKHLITATGQRVTLRCSPRSGDLSVYWYQQSLDQGLQFLIQYYNGEERAKGNILERFSAQQFPDLHSELNLSSLELGDSALYFCASSVGGFYGYTFGSGTRLTVV.

Only one count was recorded for this clone. The chain joins TRBV19 to TRBJ2-1, with TRBD2 matching 9 bases. The CDR3 runs 17 residues. Looked up from germline, CDR1 is LNHDA and CDR2 is SQIVND (reference sequence). V dropped 4 bases and J dropped 4; count of bases not matched to a gene: 11. The CDR3 protein is CASSTRPGAGGYNEQFF. The CDR3, as DNA: TGTGCCAGTAGTACCCGCCCTGGGGCGGGAGGGTACAATGAGCAGTTCTTC.

The gene calls are TRBV7-2 and TRBJ1-2, with D maybe TRBD1 (6 bases). Trimming left V 3 bases short and J 8 bases short, with 13 bases between. Germline V lookup: CDR1 SGHTA, CDR2 FQGNSA. CDR3 length: 13 residues. The CDR3 protein is CASSLDSLWGYTF. The CDR3 DNA is TGTGCCAGCAGCTTGGACAGTTTATGGGGCTACACCTTC.

V is TRBV27 and J is TRBJ2-7; 11 bases map to TRBD2. The J segment lost 5 bases and the V segment lost 6 bases, leaving 9 bases of the junction unmatched. The CDR3 runs 15 residues. CDR1 is MNHEY, CDR2 SMNVEV, per germline (reference sequence). The CDR3 spells CASRLAGVVIDEQYF. The CDR3 DNA sequence: TGTGCCAGCAGACTAGCGGGAGTGGTAATTGACGAGCAGTACTTC.

V and J are TRBV24-1 and TRBJ1-2, with D perhaps matching TRBD1 (6 bases). The V gene lost 4 bases and the J gene lost 0 bases, with 8 bases spanning the gap. CDR3 length equals 14 residues. CDR1 and CDR2 (germline): KGHDR, SFDVKD. As DNA, the CDR3 is TGTGCCACCAGTGAACGGACAGCTAACTATGGCTACACCTTC. Protein product: CATSERTANYGYTF.

This sequence joins TRBV3-1 (or the pseudogene TRBV3-2) and TRBJ2-3; D not certain. This CDR3 is 18 amino acids long. Trimming shortened V by 4 bases and J by 2 bases, and 22 bases separated the two germline ends. Germline CDR1 reads LGHDT; CDR2 reads YNNKEL (reference sequence). The CDR3: CASSLRRISATTTDTQYF. The CDR3 region has the DNA TGTGCCAGCAGCCTTCGGCGGATTTCTGCGACGACCACAGATACGCAGTATTTT.

The genes are TRBV5-6 and TRBJ2-7, with a tentative D call TRBD2 (6 bases). V shed 3 bases and J shed 7 bases, with 8 bases lying between them. The CDR3 consists of 11 residues. Germline assignment: CDR1 SGHDT and CDR2 YYEEEE. The CDR3 loop reads CASSWDWEQYF. CDR3 in DNA: TGTGCCAGCAGCTGGGACTGGGAGCAGTACTTC.

The V gene is TRBV15, the J gene TRBJ2-3; D gene ambiguous. The CDR3 sequence is 13 residues long. Between the trimmed V and J ends, which lost 1 base and 6 bases, there was a span of 8 bases. CDR1 is LNHNV and CDR2 is YYDKDF in the germline V gene (reference sequence). CDR3 coding DNA: TGTGCCACCAGCAGAGTCCCCGCGGATACGCAGTATTTT. Protein: CATSRVPADTQYF.

The chain has TRBV5-1 and TRBJ1-4; 8 positions match TRBD1. The germline V gene encodes CDR1 SGHRS and CDR2 YFSETQ. There are 14 residues in the CDR3. Trimming cost V 4 bases and J 8 bases; bases outside gene matches: 7. This CDR3 reads CASSLDRVKEKLFF. The CDR3 DNA follows: TGCGCCAGCAGCCTGGACAGGGTTAAGGAAAAACTGTTTTTT.

V and J are TRBV6-4 and TRBJ2-7; 9 positions agree with TRBD1. The CDR3 totals 15 residues. The germline CDR1 and CDR2 sequences are MRHNA and SNTAGT. V dropped 5 bases and J dropped 3; count of bases not matched to a gene: 8. In nucleotides, the CDR3 is TGTGCCAGCAGTAGACAACCGGGACAGGGCTACGAGCAGTACTTC. Translation gives CASSRQPGQGYEQYF.

This clone was seen only once. V usage is TRBV6-5 and J usage is TRBJ1-4; 8 bases fit TRBD1. Germline CDR1 MNHEY, CDR2 SVGAGI. V lost 7 bases and J lost 7; bases outside the gene matches: 8. CDR3 length: 14 residues. CDR3 loop: CASTRTGRGEKLFF. The DNA of the CDR3 is TGTGCCAGCACAAGGACAGGGCGGGGTGAAAAACTGTTTTTT.

The chain joins TRBV18 to TRBJ2-7, with 9 bases lining up with TRBD1. The CDR3 runs 16 residues. V shed 4 bases and J 4 bases; nucleotides not matched to a gene: 11. Germline V gene data show CDR1 as KGHSH and CDR2 as LQKENI. In DNA, the CDR3 is TGTGCCAGCTCACTGGGAATGGACAGGGGAGTTTACGAGCAGTACTTC. Translated: CASSLGMDRGVYEQYF.

The chain has TRBV27 and TRBJ1-2; a weak D match, TRBD1 (6 bases). Trimming removed 5 bases at V and 3 bases at J, with 10 bases between. Germline loops: CDR1 MNHEY, CDR2 SMNVEV (reference sequence). The CDR3 contains 13 residues. CDR3 nucleotide sequence: TGTGCCAGCAGTGCACAGGGTTACTATGGCTACACCTTC. This gives the protein CASSAQGYYGYTF.

The chain is built from TRBV9 and TRBJ2-7; 7 bases fit TRBD2. From germline, CDR1 is SGDLS and CDR2 YYNGEE. J lost 2 bases, V lost 0 bases, and 2 bases had no gene match. This CDR3 has 14 residues. The CDR3 reads CASSVGAGPYEQYF. DNA for the CDR3: TGTGCCAGCAGCGTAGGAGCGGGACCCTACGAGCAGTACTTC.

This rearrangement joins TRBV18 to TRBJ2-1, with 10 positions matching TRBD2. The CDR3 is made up of 17 amino acids. Germline loops: CDR1 KGHSH, CDR2 LQKENI. V lost 0 bases and J lost 9; bases outside the gene matches: 11. Here the CDR3 reads CASSPPVTLAGRGEQFF. In DNA form, the CDR3 reads TGTGCCAGCTCACCACCGGTCACACTAGCGGGAAGGGGTGAGCAGTTCTTC.

V gene TRBV16 combines with J gene TRBJ1-6; D is unresolved. The CDR3 spans 13 residues. CDR1 KGHSY and CDR2 FQNENV come from the germline V gene. Trimming cost V 0 bases and J 9 bases, with 6 bases left between them. The CDR3 sequence is CASSQSQFSPLHF. CDR3 nucleotides: TGTGCCAGCAGCCAATCTCAGTTTTCACCCCTCCACTTT.

The chain links TRBV3-1 (or the pseudogene TRBV3-2) to TRBJ1-2; D gene unclear. Trimming removed 4 bases from V and 1 base from J, with 13 bases in between. Germline CDR1 and CDR2: LGHDT and YNNKEL (reference sequence). The CDR3 is 15 amino acids. CDR3 bases: TGTGCCAGCAGCCCTACTGGTCCTATTAACTATGGCTACACCTTC. This encodes CASSPTGPINYGYTF.

The gene calls are TRBV5-1 and TRBJ1-4; D remains ambiguous. The V gene lost 4 bases and the J gene lost 0 bases, with 19 bases spanning the gap. Germline V lookup: CDR1 SGHRS, CDR2 YFSETQ. This CDR3 has 18 residues. As DNA, the CDR3 is TGCGCCAGCAGCCAATCGAAAGCATTCCCTGCAACTAATGAAAAACTGTTTTTT. This sequence encodes CASSQSKAFPATNEKLFF.

This clone was counted once. The chain has TRBV3-1 (or the pseudogene TRBV3-2) and TRBJ2-3; 8 bases agree with TRBD2. Germline assignment: CDR1 LGHDT and CDR2 YNNKEL (reference sequence). The CDR3 is 14 amino acids. J was trimmed by 3 bases and V by 4 bases; bases with no gene match: 3. CDR3 protein: CASSLAGSTDTQYF. CDR3 in DNA: TGTGCCAGCAGCCTAGCGGGGTCAACAGATACGCAGTATTTT.

The genes are TRBV5-5 and TRBJ2-3, with 8 bases aligning to TRBD2. There are 14 residues in the CDR3. Germline values: CDR1 SGHKS, CDR2 YYEKEE (reference sequence). V shed 2 bases, J shed 4 bases, and the junction held 3 bases outside the gene matches. The CDR3 region is CASSFRGGSDTQYF. DNA for the CDR3: TGTGCCAGCAGCTTCCGGGGGGGCTCAGATACGCAGTATTTT. Based on the CDR3 plus reference TRBV5-5 and TRBJ2-3, the full variable domain is DAGVTQSPTHLIKTRGQQVTLRCSPISGHKSVSWYQQVLGQGPQFIFQYYEKEERGRGNFPDRFSARQFPNYSSELNVNALLLGDSALYLCASSFRGGSDTQYFGPGTRLTVL.

The rearrangement joins TRBV7-9 to TRBJ1-2; 9 positions agree with TRBD1. The trim removed 1 base at V and 6 bases at J, leaving 3 bases unmatched. Germline CDR1 is SEHNR and CDR2 is FQNEAQ (reference sequence). The length of the CDR3 is 14 residues. The CDR3 loop reads CASSLGRDRDGYTF. CDR3 sequence (DNA): TGTGCCAGCAGCTTAGGCCGGGACAGGGATGGCTACACCTTC.

This chain uses TRBV5-4 with TRBJ1-1, with D tentatively TRBD1 (6 bases). The CDR3 loop spans 14 amino acids. Germline V gene data show CDR1 as SGHNT and CDR2 as YYREEE (reference sequence). Trimming left V 4 bases short and J 7 bases short, with 17 bases between. The CDR3 DNA is TGTGCCAGCAGCGGTGGACAGAAAATAAGTGAAGCTTTCTTT. Translation: CASSGGQKISEAFF. Combining the CDR3 with reference TRBV5-4 and TRBJ1-1 gives the whole variable domain ETGVTQSPTHLIKTRGQQVTLRCSSQSGHNTVSWYQQALGQGPQFIFQYYREEENGRGNFPPRFSGLQFPNYSSELNVNALELDDSALYLCASSGGQKISEAFFGQGTRLTVV.

The chain is built from TRBV7-9 and TRBJ2-1, with 14 bases fitting TRBD2. The CDR3 is made up of 17 amino acids. CDR1 and CDR2 from the germline V gene are SEHNR and FQNEAQ (reference sequence). Trimming removed 1 base from V and 9 bases from J; junction bases left unmatched: 8. CDR3 sequence (DNA): TGTGCCAGCAGCTTAGGTAGGGGGACTAGCGGGAGTAGTGAGCAGTTCTTC. It translates to CASSLGRGTSGSSEQFF.

The rearrangement joins TRBV19 to TRBJ1-6; D is uncertain. CDR1 and CDR2 from the germline V gene are LNHDA and SQIVND (reference sequence). The V end was cut by 2 bases, the J end by 6 bases, with 11 bases between. The CDR3 is made up of 15 amino acids. In DNA form, the CDR3 reads TGTGCCAGTAGTATAACCGGGGTAGGTAATTCACCCCTCCACTTT. It specifies CASSITGVGNSPLHF.

This chain uses TRBV18 with TRBJ1-5; D not certain. This CDR3 has 15 residues. V was clipped by 2 bases and J by 0 bases, with 8 bases between them. Germline V CDR1 and CDR2: KGHSH, LQKENI. The CDR3 DNA reads TGTGCCAGCTCACCAAACACTAATAGCAATCAGCCCCAGCATTTT. This encodes CASSPNTNSNQPQHF.

This rearrangement joins TRBV18 to TRBJ2-1; D may be TRBD1 (5 bases). Trimming took off 0 bases at V and 8 bases at J, with 8 bases between the two ends. The germline V gene has CDR1 KGHSH and CDR2 LQKENI. The CDR3 loop spans 13 amino acids. In DNA form, the CDR3 reads TGTGCCAGCTCACCACCTCAAGGGGATGAGCAGTTCTTC. Protein: CASSPPQGDEQFF.

This chain's CDR3 is CASSQDRAAGQGRDEKLFF. CDR3 nucleotide sequence: TGCGCCAGCAGCCAAGATAGGGCCGCTGGGCAGGGTCGGGATGAAAAACTGTTTTTT. The chain has TRBV4-3 and TRBJ1-4, with D perhaps matching TRBD1 (5 bases). The V and J ends lost 0 bases and 6 bases respectively, with 23 bases between them. The length of the CDR3 is 19 residues. CDR1 is LGHNA and CDR2 is YSLEER in the germline V gene.

This chain connects TRBV5-1 to TRBJ2-2, with no clear D. V was clipped by 2 bases and J by 4 bases, with 18 bases between them. The CDR3 sequence is 17 residues long. CDR1 and CDR2 (germline): SGHRS, YFSETQ. The DNA for the CDR3 is TGCGCCAGCAGCTTTCGTTCGCCCCTGTCCGGCACCGGGGAGCTGTTTTTT. Translating it yields CASSFRSPLSGTGELFF.